This is a list of T cell receptor beta chains from one sample in a study of blood T cell repertoires in COVID-19. Profiling relied on immunoSEQ multiplex PCR, and the TCRdb table lists in-frame clones only, not all of them. The sample holds about 89,000 clones, about nine tenths seen once. Input material: peripheral blood. These receptors were taken from a man between 60 and 70 years old with acute or convalescent COVID-19. Both conserved end residues are part of each CDR3. D genes are given only for firm matches. Clone size appears in some rows only: once, few, many, or a class for an expanded clone.

cdr3_length: 13
d_call: NA
j_call: TRBJ1-2
v_call: TRBV6-5
clone_size: few
cdr3_aa: CASRRTGDGGYTF
cdr3_nt: TGTGCCAGCAGGCGCACGGGGGATGGCGGCTACACCTTC

cdr3_length: 15
d_call: NA
j_call: TRBJ1-3
v_call: TRBV6-6
clone_size: NA
cdr3_aa: CASSYSNTPGNTIYF
cdr3_nt: TGTGCCAGCAGTTACTCGAACACCCCTGGAAACACCATATATTTT

cdr3_length: 14
d_call: TRBD2
j_call: TRBJ2-7
v_call: TRBV7-8
clone_size: NA
cdr3_aa: CASSSGLAVNEQYF
cdr3_nt: TGTGCCAGCAGCTCCGGACTAGCGGTAAACGAGCAGTACTTC

cdr3_length: 15
d_call: NA
j_call: TRBJ2-3
v_call: TRBV7-3
clone_size: NA
cdr3_aa: CASSSGLRSTDTQYF
cdr3_nt: TGTGCCAGCAGCTCGGGTCTCCGTAGCACAGATACGCAGTATTTT

cdr3_length: 14
d_call: NA
j_call: TRBJ1-1
v_call: TRBV5-1
clone_size: NA
cdr3_aa: CASSLFQVNTEAFF
cdr3_nt: TGCGCCAGCAGCTTGTTTCAGGTGAACACTGAAGCTTTCTTT

cdr3_length: 17
d_call: TRBD2
j_call: TRBJ2-7
v_call: TRBV9
clone_size: few
cdr3_aa: CASSRTSGGEGSYEQYF
cdr3_nt: TGTGCCAGCAGCCGGACTAGCGGGGGGGAAGGTTCCTACGAGCAGTACTTC

cdr3_length: 14
d_call: NA
j_call: TRBJ1-6
v_call: TRBV5-1
clone_size: NA
cdr3_aa: CASSPDRGNSPLHF
cdr3_nt: TGCGCCAGCAGCCCCGACAGAGGAAATTCACCCCTCCACTTT

cdr3_length: 14
d_call: NA
j_call: TRBJ1-1
v_call: TRBV2
clone_size: NA
cdr3_aa: CASSEGGENTEAFF
cdr3_nt: TGTGCCAGCAGTGAAGGGGGAGAGAACACTGAAGCTTTCTTT

cdr3_length: 16
d_call: NA
j_call: TRBJ1-2
v_call: TRBV18
clone_size: few
cdr3_aa: CASSPRTDVQVHGYTF
cdr3_nt: TGTGCCAGCTCACCACGGACAGATGTTCAAGTTCATGGCTACACCTTC

cdr3_length: 14
d_call: NA
j_call: TRBJ2-7
v_call: TRBV5-8
clone_size: NA
cdr3_aa: CASRSPGSVPPQYF
cdr3_nt: TGTGCCAGCAGATCTCCGGGGTCCGTTCCCCCCCAGTACTTC

cdr3_length: 13
d_call: NA
j_call: TRBJ1-2
v_call: TRBV5-1
clone_size: NA
cdr3_aa: CASSLETAYGYTF
cdr3_nt: TGCGCCAGCAGCTTGGAGACAGCCTATGGCTACACCTTC

cdr3_length: 14
d_call: NA
j_call: TRBJ1-1
v_call: TRBV6-5
clone_size: NA
cdr3_aa: CASSPTGTRLEAFF
cdr3_nt: TGTGCCAGCAGCCCAACCGGGACAAGACTTGAAGCTTTCTTT

cdr3_length: 14
d_call: NA
j_call: TRBJ2-5
v_call: TRBV5-1
clone_size: NA
cdr3_aa: CASSLVTVQETQYF
cdr3_nt: TGCGCCAGCAGCTTGGTAACAGTCCAAGAGACCCAGTACTTC

cdr3_length: 13
d_call: TRBD1
j_call: TRBJ2-7
v_call: TRBV19
clone_size: NA
cdr3_aa: CASSRDRGYEQYF
cdr3_nt: TGTGCCAGTAGCCGGGACAGGGGCTACGAGCAGTACTTC

cdr3_length: 13
d_call: NA
j_call: TRBJ2-2
v_call: TRBV5-1
clone_size: NA
cdr3_aa: CASSLWGPGELFF
cdr3_nt: TGCGCCAGCAGCTTGTGGGGGCCCGGGGAGCTGTTTTTT

cdr3_length: 16
d_call: TRBD1
j_call: TRBJ2-2
v_call: TRBV24-1
clone_size: NA
cdr3_aa: CATSEPTGPNTGELFF
cdr3_nt: TGTGCCACCAGTGAGCCGACAGGGCCGAACACCGGGGAGCTGTTTTTT

cdr3_length: 16
d_call: TRBD2
j_call: TRBJ2-1
v_call: TRBV29-1
clone_size: NA
cdr3_aa: CSVESRGLASYNEQFF
cdr3_nt: TGCAGCGTTGAATCCCGAGGACTAGCCTCCTACAATGAGCAGTTCTTC

cdr3_length: 13
d_call: TRBD1
j_call: TRBJ1-2
v_call: TRBV5-6
clone_size: once
cdr3_aa: CASSMTGLQGYTF
cdr3_nt: TGTGCCAGCAGCATGACAGGGCTACAGGGCTACACCTTC

cdr3_length: 15
d_call: TRBD1
j_call: TRBJ1-3
v_call: TRBV19
clone_size: NA
cdr3_aa: CASSSGTDSGNTIYF
cdr3_nt: TGTGCCAGTTCCTCCGGGACAGACTCTGGAAACACCATATATTTT

cdr3_length: 15
d_call: NA
j_call: TRBJ2-3
v_call: TRBV9
clone_size: NA
cdr3_aa: CASSPFQGFTDTQYF
cdr3_nt: TGTGCCAGCAGCCCCTTTCAGGGGTTCACAGATACGCAGTATTTT

cdr3_length: 15
d_call: TRBD2
j_call: TRBJ2-7
v_call: TRBV5-6
clone_size: NA
cdr3_aa: CASSLTGLAGYEQYF
cdr3_nt: TGTGCCAGCAGCTTGACGGGACTAGCGGGGTACGAGCAGTACTTC

cdr3_length: 13
d_call: TRBD1
j_call: TRBJ2-7
v_call: TRBV10-2
clone_size: once
cdr3_aa: CASSSGQIYEQYF
cdr3_nt: TGCGCCAGCAGTTCGGGACAGATCTACGAGCAGTACTTC

cdr3_length: 16
d_call: TRBD1
j_call: TRBJ2-5
v_call: TRBV11-2
clone_size: once
cdr3_aa: CASSLLPGQGRETQYF
cdr3_nt: TGTGCCAGCAGCTTATTACCGGGACAGGGACGAGAGACCCAGTACTTC

cdr3_length: 13
d_call: NA
j_call: TRBJ2-3
v_call: TRBV19
clone_size: NA
cdr3_aa: CASSIARADTQYF
cdr3_nt: TGTGCCAGTAGTATAGCGAGGGCAGATACGCAGTATTTT

cdr3_length: 12
d_call: NA
j_call: TRBJ1-5
v_call: TRBV19
clone_size: NA
cdr3_aa: CASSIDLSPPNF
cdr3_nt: TGTGCCAGTAGTATAGATCTTAGCCCCCCAAATTTT

cdr3_length: 15
d_call: TRBD2
j_call: TRBJ2-1
v_call: TRBV6-4
clone_size: NA
cdr3_aa: CASSANSGGNNEQFF
cdr3_nt: TGTGCCAGCAGCGCTAATTCGGGAGGAAACAATGAGCAGTTCTTC

cdr3_length: 16
d_call: NA
j_call: TRBJ2-7
v_call: TRBV6-5
clone_size: NA
cdr3_aa: CASSYSSGLDAYEQYF
cdr3_nt: TGTGCCAGCAGTTACTCGAGCGGGTTGGATGCCTACGAGCAGTACTTC

cdr3_length: 13
d_call: NA
j_call: TRBJ2-1
v_call: TRBV24-1
clone_size: NA
cdr3_aa: CATTGADYNEQFF
cdr3_nt: TGTGCCACCACTGGGGCAGATTACAATGAGCAGTTCTTC

cdr3_length: 14
d_call: TRBD1
j_call: TRBJ1-2
v_call: TRBV28
clone_size: NA
cdr3_aa: CASSLNRGPDGYTF
cdr3_nt: TGTGCCAGCAGTTTGAACAGGGGGCCTGATGGCTACACCTTC

cdr3_length: 17
d_call: NA
j_call: TRBJ1-5
v_call: TRBV1
clone_size: NA
cdr3_aa: CTSSQATGAISNQPQHF
cdr3_nt: TGCACCAGCAGCCAGGCGACTGGGGCGATTAGCAATCAGCCCCAGCATTTT

cdr3_length: 13
d_call: NA
j_call: TRBJ1-2
v_call: TRBV6-5
clone_size: NA
cdr3_aa: CASSQGLGYGYTF
cdr3_nt: TGTGCCAGCAGTCAGGGGCTCGGCTATGGCTACACCTTC

cdr3_length: 13
d_call: TRBD2
j_call: TRBJ2-5
v_call: TRBV5-6
clone_size: NA
cdr3_aa: CASRGLDQETQYF
cdr3_nt: TGTGCCAGTAGGGGACTAGACCAAGAGACCCAGTACTTC

cdr3_length: 13
d_call: NA
j_call: TRBJ1-5
v_call: TRBV5-5
clone_size: NA
cdr3_aa: CASSWDIRQPQHF
cdr3_nt: TGTGCCAGCAGCTGGGACATTAGACAGCCCCAGCATTTT

cdr3_length: 12
d_call: NA
j_call: TRBJ1-3
v_call: TRBV19
clone_size: NA
cdr3_aa: CASSIRGDTIYF
cdr3_nt: TGTGCCAGTAGTATTAGGGGCGACACCATATATTTT

cdr3_length: 14
d_call: TRBD1
j_call: TRBJ1-2
v_call: TRBV2
clone_size: NA
cdr3_aa: CASSFGQGAEGYTF
cdr3_nt: TGTGCCAGCAGTTTTGGACAGGGGGCCGAGGGCTACACCTTC

cdr3_length: 17
d_call: TRBD1
j_call: TRBJ1-6
v_call: TRBV2
clone_size: NA
cdr3_aa: CASSEVRTGQGVSPLHF
cdr3_nt: TGTGCCAGCAGTGAAGTTAGGACGGGACAGGGAGTATCACCCCTCCACTTT

cdr3_length: 13
d_call: TRBD1
j_call: TRBJ1-1
v_call: TRBV7-2
clone_size: NA
cdr3_aa: CASSLRTGGWTFF
cdr3_nt: TGTGCCAGCAGCTTAAGGACAGGGGGCTGGACTTTCTTT

cdr3_length: 13
d_call: TRBD1
j_call: TRBJ1-2
v_call: TRBV30
clone_size: NA
cdr3_aa: CAWSGQPVYGYTF
cdr3_nt: TGTGCCTGGTCGGGACAGCCTGTCTATGGCTACACCTTC

cdr3_length: 16
d_call: TRBD2
j_call: TRBJ2-3
v_call: TRBV3-1/TRBV3-2
clone_size: NA
cdr3_aa: CASSQGWGLDTDTQYF
cdr3_nt: TGTGCCAGCAGCCAAGGGTGGGGACTAGACACAGATACGCAGTATTTT

cdr3_length: 15
d_call: TRBD2
j_call: TRBJ2-3
v_call: TRBV5-4
clone_size: few
cdr3_aa: CASSQGLVGADTQYF
cdr3_nt: TGTGCCAGCAGCCAGGGACTAGTTGGTGCAGATACGCAGTATTTT

cdr3_length: 12
d_call: NA
j_call: TRBJ2-4
v_call: TRBV2
clone_size: NA
cdr3_aa: CASRASRNIQYF
cdr3_nt: TGTGCCAGCAGGGCTAGCAGAAACATTCAGTACTTC

cdr3_length: 15
d_call: TRBD1
j_call: TRBJ2-7
v_call: TRBV9
clone_size: NA
cdr3_aa: CASSVATGQTYEQYF
cdr3_nt: TGTGCCAGCAGCGTAGCGACAGGGCAAACCTACGAGCAGTACTTC

cdr3_length: 12
d_call: TRBD1
j_call: TRBJ1-5
v_call: TRBV28
clone_size: NA
cdr3_aa: CASDRANQPQHF
cdr3_nt: TGTGCCAGCGACAGGGCCAATCAGCCCCAGCATTTT

cdr3_length: 13
d_call: NA
j_call: TRBJ2-7
v_call: TRBV27
clone_size: NA
cdr3_aa: CATLRRDSYEQYF
cdr3_nt: TGTGCCACCTTGAGGAGGGACTCCTACGAGCAGTACTTC

cdr3_length: 15
d_call: TRBD1
j_call: TRBJ2-2
v_call: TRBV5-1
clone_size: NA
cdr3_aa: CASSPRQGNTGELFF
cdr3_nt: TGCGCCAGCAGCCCGAGACAGGGAAACACCGGGGAGCTGTTTTTT

cdr3_length: 15
d_call: TRBD2
j_call: TRBJ2-3
v_call: TRBV15
clone_size: once
cdr3_aa: CATSRDTSGTDTQYF
cdr3_nt: TGTGCCACCAGCAGAGATACTAGCGGCACAGATACGCAGTATTTT

cdr3_length: 12
d_call: NA
j_call: TRBJ2-7
v_call: TRBV28
clone_size: NA
cdr3_aa: CASSPGLYEQYF
cdr3_nt: TGTGCCAGCAGCCCCGGACTCTACGAGCAGTACTTC

cdr3_length: 15
d_call: NA
j_call: TRBJ2-7
v_call: TRBV5-1
clone_size: NA
cdr3_aa: CASSQTGSSAYEQYF
cdr3_nt: TGCGCCAGCAGCCAGACAGGTTCGTCAGCCTACGAGCAGTACTTC

cdr3_length: 16
d_call: TRBD1
j_call: TRBJ1-6
v_call: TRBV5-6
clone_size: NA
cdr3_aa: CASSLPRTGGNSPLHF
cdr3_nt: TGTGCCAGCAGCTTGCCCCGGACAGGGGGAAATTCACCCCTCCACTTT

cdr3_length: 15
d_call: TRBD1
j_call: TRBJ1-3
v_call: TRBV4-1
clone_size: NA
cdr3_aa: CASSQDSGQGNTIYF
cdr3_nt: TGCGCCAGCAGCCAAGACTCGGGACAGGGAAACACCATATATTTT

cdr3_length: 15
d_call: TRBD2
j_call: TRBJ2-3
v_call: TRBV19
clone_size: NA
cdr3_aa: CASSPLAGVTDTQYF
cdr3_nt: TGTGCCAGTAGTCCTCTAGCGGGAGTTACAGATACGCAGTATTTT

cdr3_length: 16
d_call: TRBD2
j_call: TRBJ2-2
v_call: TRBV9
clone_size: NA
cdr3_aa: CASSVASGGLTGELFF
cdr3_nt: TGTGCCAGCAGCGTAGCCAGCGGGGGCCTAACCGGGGAGCTGTTTTTT

cdr3_length: 17
d_call: TRBD2
j_call: TRBJ2-5
v_call: TRBV5-4
clone_size: NA
cdr3_aa: CASSFKALASGQETQYF
cdr3_nt: TGTGCCAGCAGCTTTAAGGCCTTGGCTAGCGGACAAGAGACCCAGTACTTC

cdr3_length: 15
d_call: NA
j_call: TRBJ2-7
v_call: TRBV6-2/TRBV6-3
clone_size: NA
cdr3_aa: CASSSATDLSYEQYF
cdr3_nt: TGTGCCAGCAGTTCTGCGACAGACCTCTCCTACGAGCAGTACTTC

cdr3_length: 14
d_call: NA
j_call: TRBJ2-3
v_call: TRBV5-4
clone_size: NA
cdr3_aa: CASSLGTRSGTQYF
cdr3_nt: TGTGCCAGCAGCTTGGGTACTAGAAGTGGTACGCAGTATTTT

cdr3_length: 14
d_call: NA
j_call: TRBJ2-2
v_call: TRBV11-2
clone_size: NA
cdr3_aa: CASSLVWGAGELFF
cdr3_nt: TGTGCCAGCAGCTTAGTATGGGGAGCCGGGGAGCTGTTTTTT

cdr3_length: 17
d_call: NA
j_call: TRBJ2-3
v_call: TRBV19
clone_size: NA
cdr3_aa: CASSIDLFVKGTDTQYF
cdr3_nt: TGTGCCAGTAGTATAGATCTATTCGTAAAGGGGACAGATACGCAGTATTTT

cdr3_length: 14
d_call: NA
j_call: TRBJ2-7
v_call: TRBV7-9
clone_size: NA
cdr3_aa: CASSPDNENYEQYF
cdr3_nt: TGTGCCAGCAGTCCGGACAATGAGAACTACGAGCAGTACTTC

cdr3_length: 15
d_call: TRBD1
j_call: TRBJ2-6
v_call: TRBV28
clone_size: NA
cdr3_aa: CASSGTGDGANVLTF
cdr3_nt: TGTGCCAGCAGTGGCACAGGGGATGGGGCCAACGTCCTGACTTTC

cdr3_length: 14
d_call: TRBD1
j_call: TRBJ2-3
v_call: TRBV27
clone_size: NA
cdr3_aa: CASSFRDSSDTQYF
cdr3_nt: TGTGCCAGCAGTTTTCGGGACAGTTCAGATACGCAGTATTTT